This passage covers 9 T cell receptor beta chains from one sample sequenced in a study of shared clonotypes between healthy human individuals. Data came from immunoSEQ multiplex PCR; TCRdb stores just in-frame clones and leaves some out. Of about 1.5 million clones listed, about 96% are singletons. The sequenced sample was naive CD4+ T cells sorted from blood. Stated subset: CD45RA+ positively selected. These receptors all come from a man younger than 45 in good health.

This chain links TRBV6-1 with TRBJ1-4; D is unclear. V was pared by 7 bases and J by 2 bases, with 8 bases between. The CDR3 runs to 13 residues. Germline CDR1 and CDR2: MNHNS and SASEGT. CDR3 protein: CASMAPTNEKLFF. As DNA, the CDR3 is TGTGCCAGCATGGCACCGACTAATGAAAAACTGTTTTTT.

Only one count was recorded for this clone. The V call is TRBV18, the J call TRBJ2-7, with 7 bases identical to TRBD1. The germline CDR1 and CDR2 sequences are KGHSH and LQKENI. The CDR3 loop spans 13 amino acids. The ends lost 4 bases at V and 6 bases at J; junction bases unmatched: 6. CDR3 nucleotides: TGTGCCAGCTCACAGAAGACAGGGCTCGAGCAGTACTTC. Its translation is CASSQKTGLEQYF.

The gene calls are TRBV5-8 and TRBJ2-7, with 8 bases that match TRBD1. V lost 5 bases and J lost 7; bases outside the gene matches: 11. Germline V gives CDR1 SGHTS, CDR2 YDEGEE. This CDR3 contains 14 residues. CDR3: CASRRSQGAGEQYF. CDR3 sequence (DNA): TGTGCCAGCAGAAGGTCGCAGGGGGCTGGGGAGCAGTACTTC. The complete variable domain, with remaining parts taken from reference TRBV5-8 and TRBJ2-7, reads EAGVTQSPTHLIKTRGQQATLRCSPISGHTSVYWYQQALGLGLQFLLWYDEGEERNRGNFPPRFSGRQFPNYSSELNVNALELEDSALYLCASRRSQGAGEQYFGPGTRLTVT.

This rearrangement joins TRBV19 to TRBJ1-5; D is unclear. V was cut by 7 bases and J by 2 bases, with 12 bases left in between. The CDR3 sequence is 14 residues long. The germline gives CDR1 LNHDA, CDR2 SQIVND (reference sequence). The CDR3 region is CASTKNTRNQPQHF. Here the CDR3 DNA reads TGTGCCAGTACCAAGAATACCCGCAATCAGCCCCAGCATTTT.

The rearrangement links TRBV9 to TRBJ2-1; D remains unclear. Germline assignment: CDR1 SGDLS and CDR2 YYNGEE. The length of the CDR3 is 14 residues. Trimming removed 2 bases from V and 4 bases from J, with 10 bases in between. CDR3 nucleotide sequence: TGTGCCAGCAGCGTTGGGCTGGAGTACAATGAGCAGTTCTTC. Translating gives CASSVGLEYNEQFF.

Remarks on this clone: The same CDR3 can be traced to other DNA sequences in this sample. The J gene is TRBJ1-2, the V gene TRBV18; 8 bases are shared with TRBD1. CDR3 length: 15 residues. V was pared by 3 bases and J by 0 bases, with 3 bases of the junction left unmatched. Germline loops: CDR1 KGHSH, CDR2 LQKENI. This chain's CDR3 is CASSPRQGPNYGYTF. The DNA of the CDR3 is TGTGCCAGCTCACCTCGACAGGGGCCTAACTATGGCTACACCTTC.

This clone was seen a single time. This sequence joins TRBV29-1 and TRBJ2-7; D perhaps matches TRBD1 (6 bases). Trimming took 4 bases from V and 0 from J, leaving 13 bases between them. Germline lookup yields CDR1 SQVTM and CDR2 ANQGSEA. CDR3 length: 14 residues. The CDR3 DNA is TGCAGCGTTGGCCGCAGGGGTTCCTCCTACGAGCAGTACTTC. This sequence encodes CSVGRRGSSYEQYF.

The CDR3 nucleotides are TGCGCCAGCAGCTTGTCCGCGGCTAACCCTCGAGAGACCCAGTACTTC. Its translation: CASSLSAANPRETQYF. J is TRBJ2-5 and V is TRBV5-1; D gene uncertain. Trimming left V 1 base short and J 4 bases short, with 17 bases between. Looked up from germline, CDR1 is SGHRS and CDR2 is YFSETQ. The CDR3 sequence is 16 residues long.

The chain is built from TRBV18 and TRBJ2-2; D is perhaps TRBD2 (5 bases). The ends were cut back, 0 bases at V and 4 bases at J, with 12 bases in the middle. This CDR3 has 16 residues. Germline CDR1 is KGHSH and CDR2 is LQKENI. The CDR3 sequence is CASSPPGSLVTGELFF. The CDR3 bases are TGTGCCAGCTCACCACCAGGGAGTTTGGTCACCGGGGAGCTGTTTTTT.